Listed below are T cell receptor beta chains from one sample, sequenced in a study of cytomegalovirus exposure and HLA in healthy donors. Repertoires were generated with immunoSEQ multiplex PCR, while TCRdb's copy carries only in-frame clones and drops some. Of over 95,000 clones in the sample, 70% to 85% were seen once. The sequenced sample consisted of PBMCs. These receptors originate from a woman under 30 in good health and CMV-seronegative. Both conserved end residues are trimmed from each CDR3.

J gene | V gene | CDR3 protein
TRBJ2-5 | TRBV7-2 | ASSPKRGLRNGTQY
TRBJ2-5 | TRBV11-3 | ASSFSGGRQETQY
TRBJ1-1 | TRBV6-1 | ASSEGVGGNTEAF
TRBJ2-2 | TRBV5-1 | ASSLADSGNTGELF
TRBJ2-3 | TRBV27 | ASSLGLSDTQY
TRBJ2-3 | TRBV27 | ASGRTSTDTQY
TRBJ2-3 | TRBV19 | ASSPRVPPESGTQY
TRBJ2-3 | TRBV10-3 | AIKKAGGSTDTQY
TRBJ2-2 | TRBV11-2 | ASTKDRGNHGELF
TRBJ2-6 | TRBV19 | ASSASGRSGANVLT
. | TRBV28 | ASSLQGLTYEQY
TRBJ1-1 | TRBV30 | AWSELMITEAF
TRBJ1-6 | TRBV18 | ASSRGQGDSPLH
TRBJ2-6 | TRBV5-4 | ASSPSRLAGASGANVLT
TRBJ2-1 | TRBV5-1 | ASSSGTRNNEQF
TRBJ1-5 | TRBV5-6 | ASSRGGLNQPQH
TRBJ1-2 | TRBV7-8 | ASSLRETSGYGYT
TRBJ1-3 | TRBV5-6 | ASRQGSGNTIY
TRBJ2-7 | TRBV28 | AVSGLGYEQY
TRBJ1-1 | TRBV4-1 | ASSHLTGDTEAF
TRBJ2-3 | TRBV27 | ASSLVGGKDTQY
TRBJ2-1 | TRBV5-1 | ASRRGPATDEQF
TRBJ2-4 | TRBV30 | AWSVKLAGIDKNIQY
TRBJ1-1 | TRBV4-2 | ASSHGQDNTEAF
TRBJ2-1 | TRBV2 | ASSREQYNEQF
TRBJ1-4 | TRBV6-6 | ASSLTTAVNEKLF
TRBJ1-5 | TRBV4-3 | ASSQDWRRRMNSNQPQH
TRBJ2-5 | TRBV10-3 | AISRQKGPETQY
TRBJ2-5 | TRBV4-1 | ASSQEGQGNFWETQY
TRBJ2-3 | TRBV6-1 | ASSGMRGTGVDTQY
TRBJ1-6 | TRBV7-9 | ASSLRTGGGNSPLH
TRBJ1-5 | TRBV6-5 | ASSHQGSNQPQH
TRBJ2-5 | TRBV6-1 | ASSGYQRGRTETQY
TRBJ2-1 | TRBV19 | ASSIASGSSYNEQF
TRBJ1-5 | TRBV19 | ASSKGLSYSNQPQH
TRBJ2-3 | TRBV9 | ASSVEGGGSDTQY
TRBJ2-7 | TRBV15 | ATSLMISGDPYEQY
TRBJ2-2 | TRBV7-9 | ASSFDRVSGELF
TRBJ2-5 | TRBV5-4 | ASSLAGTGQETQY
TRBJ1-3 | TRBV29-1 | SVEHRDRGLNTIY
TRBJ2-3 | TRBV10-3 | AISGESSTDTQY
TRBJ2-7 | TRBV28 | ASRYPLAGSVAYEQY
TRBJ2-3 | TRBV9 | ASSGGGKDTQY
TRBJ2-3 | TRBV7-2 | ASSSSADTQY
TRBJ2-1 | TRBV5-4 | ASRVSGVRYNEQF
TRBJ1-5 | TRBV9 | ASGSGNQPQH
TRBJ1-1 | TRBV19 | ASSWESNTEAF
TRBJ1-2 | TRBV7-2 | ASSFSGISGYT
TRBJ2-5 | TRBV19 | ASSGGAPETQY
TRBJ1-2 | TRBV11-3 | AIAAGENYGYT
TRBJ2-6 | TRBV5-1 | ASSQLRESSGANVLT
TRBJ2-5 | TRBV6-1 | ASSDGGAGQETQY
TRBJ1-6 | TRBV5-8 | ASTTGTGRSYNSPLH
TRBJ1-2 | TRBV9 | ASSVGGDRGAYGYT
TRBJ2-1 | TRBV5-1 | ASSSRQGIYNEQF
TRBJ2-7 | TRBV27 | ASSLAGAYEQY
TRBJ1-5 | TRBV4-2 | ASSQEVRDRRLSNQPQH
TRBJ1-2 | TRBV7-9 | ASSSAGGYGYT
TRBJ2-7 | TRBV4-2 | ASSQPRRWAEQY
TRBJ1-1 | TRBV5-4 | ASSLDSFNTEAF